Listed below are T cell receptor beta chains from one sample, sequenced in a study of T cell repertoires in cytomegalovirus infection. The antigens of these receptors remain unknown. A single record per CDR3 protein comes from TCRdb applying MiXCR to the reads. The table has about 130,000 distinct CDR3 sequences, 20% to 30% seen once; the top ten hold about a third. The sequenced material came from PBMCs, sequenced either directly or after in vitro stimulation (not recorded which). The receptor set was obtained from a human donor in good health (CMV status not recorded). Some clones in this sample may be carry-over from other donors' samples. Each CDR3 is given with its conserved first and last residue. D genes are given only for firm matches. Size is stated for part of the rows, as once, few or many counts, or as a class when the clone is expanded.

D: -; J: TRBJ1-3; V: TRBV7-2; size: many; DNA: TGTGCCAGCAGCTTAGCGCAGAGGAACACCATATATTTT; CDR3: CASSLAQRNTIYF
D: TRBD2; J: TRBJ2-1; V: TRBV6-5; size: many; DNA: TGTGCCAGCAGTTATTTGCGGGAGTGGGGCAATGAGCAGTTCTTC; CDR3: CASSYLREWGNEQFF
D: -; J: TRBJ2-3; V: TRBV7-2; size: many; DNA: TGTGCCAGCAGCTCCTACGCATTTAGCACAGATACGCAGTATTTT; CDR3: CASSSYAFSTDTQYF
D: TRBD1; J: TRBJ2-1; V: TRBV7-2; size: many; DNA: TGTGCCAGCAGCGCGGGACAGGGATACAATGAGCAGTTCTTC; CDR3: CASSAGQGYNEQFF
D: -; J: TRBJ2-1; V: TRBV23-1; size: -; DNA: TGCGCCAGCAGTCACCCCCTGGACACATCGAATGAGCAGTTCTTC; CDR3: CASSHPLDTSNEQFF
D: -; J: TRBJ2-1; V: TRBV6-1; size: -; DNA: TGTGCCAGCAGCCGCGTGGGTGAGCAGTTCTTC; CDR3: CASSRVGEQFF
D: TRBD1; J: TRBJ2-5; V: TRBV24-1; size: -; DNA: TGTGCCACCAGTGACTCTCCCGGACAGGGCCCCCAAGAGACCCAGTACTTC; CDR3: CATSDSPGQGPQETQYF
D: TRBD1; J: TRBJ1-2; V: TRBV19; size: few; DNA: TGTGCCAGTAGTGCCGGGACAGGGTTAAGATATGGCTACACCTTC; CDR3: CASSAGTGLRYGYTF
D: TRBD1; J: TRBJ2-5; V: TRBV28; size: few; DNA: TGTGCCAGCAGCTCCAGCCCGGGACAGGGTTTAGGGCAGTACTTC; CDR3: CASSSSPGQGLGQYF
D: TRBD1; J: TRBJ2-2; V: TRBV7-2; size: -; DNA: TGTGCCAGCACCTTGCACAGGGGCGGGGAGCTGTTTTTT; CDR3: CASTLHRGGELFF
D: TRBD2; J: TRBJ2-2; V: TRBV12-3/TRBV12-4; size: few; DNA: TGTGCCAGCAGTGGGACGGGAGGCCTTGACTCGAACACCGGGGAGCTGTTTTTT; CDR3: CASSGTGGLDSNTGELFF
D: -; J: TRBJ1-5; V: TRBV19; size: few; DNA: TGTGCCAGTAGTATAATACAGGGTGGCAATCAGCCCCAGCATTTT; CDR3: CASSIIQGGNQPQHF
D: -; J: TRBJ2-2; V: TRBV6-5; size: few; DNA: TGTGCCAGCAGTCAAGGCAGGGTCAACACCGGGGAGCTGTTTTTT; CDR3: CASSQGRVNTGELFF
D: -; J: TRBJ1-5; V: TRBV6-2/TRBV6-3; size: -; DNA: TGTGCCAGCAGTTACGGGGGGGTAGACCATCAGCCCCAGCATTTT; CDR3: CASSYGGVDHQPQHF
D: TRBD1; J: TRBJ1-1; V: TRBV28; size: -; DNA: TGTGCCAGCAGTCGACGCGGACAGGCTAGTGAAGCTTTCTTT; CDR3: CASSRRGQASEAFF
D: -; J: TRBJ1-5; V: TRBV12-3/TRBV12-4; size: many; DNA: TGTGCCAGCAGCCCGCAGGGGTTCGGCAATCAGCCCCAGCATTTT; CDR3: CASSPQGFGNQPQHF
D: TRBD2; J: TRBJ2-4; V: TRBV5-4; size: few; DNA: TGTGCCAGCAGCTCCCAGGGGACTAGACCGGCGCAGTACTTC; CDR3: CASSSQGTRPAQYF
D: -; J: TRBJ1-6; V: TRBV6-1; size: few; DNA: TGTGCCAGCAGTGAATCGGGAGCCAGGGGATTTAATTCACCCCTCCACTTT; CDR3: CASSESGARGFNSPLHF
D: -; J: TRBJ1-5; V: TRBV19; size: -; DNA: TGTGCCAGTAGGCCCCCCAATCAGCCCCAGCATTTT; CDR3: CASRPPNQPQHF
D: TRBD1; J: TRBJ1-5; V: TRBV29-1; size: -; DNA: TGCAGCGCCCGACAGGGGAGGCAGCCCCAGCATTTT; CDR3: CSARQGRQPQHF
D: TRBD1; J: TRBJ1-1; V: TRBV5-4; size: -; DNA: TGTGCCAGCAGCCCAGTGGGACAGTTGAACACTGAAGCTTTCTTT; CDR3: CASSPVGQLNTEAFF
D: TRBD1; J: TRBJ1-6; V: TRBV11-2; size: few; DNA: TGTGCCAGCAGCTCTGATCCCGGACAGGGGCGGAATTCACCCCTCCACTTT; CDR3: CASSSDPGQGRNSPLHF